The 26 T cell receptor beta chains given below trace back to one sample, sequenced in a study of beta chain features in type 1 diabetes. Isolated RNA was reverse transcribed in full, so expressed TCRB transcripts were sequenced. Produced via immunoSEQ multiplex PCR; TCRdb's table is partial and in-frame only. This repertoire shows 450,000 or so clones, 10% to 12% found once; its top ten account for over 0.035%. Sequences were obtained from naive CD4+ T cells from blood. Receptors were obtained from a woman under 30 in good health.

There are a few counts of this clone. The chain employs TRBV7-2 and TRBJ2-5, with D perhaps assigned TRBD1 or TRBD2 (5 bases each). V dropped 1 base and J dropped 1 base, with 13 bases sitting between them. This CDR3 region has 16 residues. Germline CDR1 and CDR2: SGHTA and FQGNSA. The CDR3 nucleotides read TGTGCCAGCAGCTTAGGGGCAGGGAGCCTCCAAGAGACCCAGTACTTC. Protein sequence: CASSLGAGSLQETQYF.

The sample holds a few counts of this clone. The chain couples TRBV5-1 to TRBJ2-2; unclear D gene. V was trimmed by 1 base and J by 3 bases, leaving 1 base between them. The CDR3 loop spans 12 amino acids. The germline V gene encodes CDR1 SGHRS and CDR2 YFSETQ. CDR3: CASSLYTGELFF. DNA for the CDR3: TGCGCCAGCAGCTTGTACACCGGGGAGCTGTTTTTT.

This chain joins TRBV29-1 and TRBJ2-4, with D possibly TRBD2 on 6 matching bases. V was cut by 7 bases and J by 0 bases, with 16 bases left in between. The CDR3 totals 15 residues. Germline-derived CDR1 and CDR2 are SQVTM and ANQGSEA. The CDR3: CSADFRRGAKNIQYF. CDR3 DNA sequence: TGCAGCGCTGACTTTAGGCGGGGAGCCAAAAACATTCAGTACTTC. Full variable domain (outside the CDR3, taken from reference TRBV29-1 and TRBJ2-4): SAVISQKPSRDICQRGTSLTIQCQVDSQVTMMFWYRQQPGQSLTLIATANQGSEATYESGFVIDKFPISRPNLTFSTLTVSNMSPEDSSIYLCSADFRRGAKNIQYFGAGTRLSVL.

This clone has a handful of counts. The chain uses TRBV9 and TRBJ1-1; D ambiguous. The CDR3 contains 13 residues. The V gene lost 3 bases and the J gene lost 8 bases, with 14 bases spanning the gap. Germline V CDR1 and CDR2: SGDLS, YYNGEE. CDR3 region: CASSARAGAEAFF. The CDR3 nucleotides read TGTGCCAGCAGCGCCCGAGCGGGCGCCGAAGCTTTCTTT.

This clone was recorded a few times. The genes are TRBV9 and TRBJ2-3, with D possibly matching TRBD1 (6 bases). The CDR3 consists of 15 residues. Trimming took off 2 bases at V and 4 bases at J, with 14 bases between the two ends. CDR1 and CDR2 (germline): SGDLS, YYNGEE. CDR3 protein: CASSVVPGAADTQYF. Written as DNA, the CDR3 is TGTGCCAGCAGCGTGGTCCCAGGGGCAGCAGATACGCAGTATTTT.

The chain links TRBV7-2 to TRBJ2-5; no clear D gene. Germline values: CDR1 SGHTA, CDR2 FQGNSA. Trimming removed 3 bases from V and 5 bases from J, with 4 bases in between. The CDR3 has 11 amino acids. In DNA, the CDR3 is TGTGCCAGCAGCTTCACGGAGACCCAGTACTTC. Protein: CASSFTETQYF.

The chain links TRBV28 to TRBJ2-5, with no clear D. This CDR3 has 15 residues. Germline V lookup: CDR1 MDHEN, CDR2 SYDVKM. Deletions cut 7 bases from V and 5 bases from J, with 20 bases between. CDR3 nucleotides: TGTGCCAGCACCCAACAAAGCCTTGGATACGAGACCCAGTACTTC. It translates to CASTQQSLGYETQYF.

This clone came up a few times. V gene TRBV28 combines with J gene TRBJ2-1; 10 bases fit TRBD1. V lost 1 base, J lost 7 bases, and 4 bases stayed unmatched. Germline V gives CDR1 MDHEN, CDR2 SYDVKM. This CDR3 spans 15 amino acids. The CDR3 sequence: CASSLLGTGVNEQFF. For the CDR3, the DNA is TGTGCCAGCAGTTTATTAGGGACAGGGGTGAATGAGCAGTTCTTC.

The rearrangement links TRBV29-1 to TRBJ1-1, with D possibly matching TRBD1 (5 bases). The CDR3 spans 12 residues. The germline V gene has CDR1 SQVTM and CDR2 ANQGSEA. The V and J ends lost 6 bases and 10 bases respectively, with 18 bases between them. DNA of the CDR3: TGCAGCGTAAGAATCACCGGGACCGGAGCTTTCTTT. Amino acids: CSVRITGTGAFF. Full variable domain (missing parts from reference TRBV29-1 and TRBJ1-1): SAVISQKPSRDICQRGTSLTIQCQVDSQVTMMFWYRQQPGQSLTLIATANQGSEATYESGFVIDKFPISRPNLTFSTLTVSNMSPEDSSIYLCSVRITGTGAFFGQGTRLTVV.

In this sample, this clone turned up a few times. CDR3 sequence reads: CASSVQPLDTQYF. Here the CDR3 DNA reads TGTGCCAGCAGCGTTCAGCCGTTAGATACGCAGTATTTT. The chain joins TRBV9 to TRBJ2-3; unclear D gene. CDR1 SGDLS and CDR2 YYNGEE come from the germline V gene. The V and J ends lost 2 bases and 5 bases respectively, with 9 bases between them. This CDR3 contains 13 residues.

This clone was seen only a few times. The CDR3 DNA sequence: TGCGCCAGCTCGACAGGGGATAGCAATCAGCCCCAGCATTTT. This translates into CASSTGDSNQPQHF. The gene calls are TRBV5-1 and TRBJ1-5; 8 bases align to TRBD1. The CDR3 has 14 residues. V lost 7 bases to trimming and J lost 0 bases; unmatched junction nucleotides: 3. Germline V gene lookup returns CDR1 SGHRS and CDR2 YFSETQ.

In DNA form, the CDR3 reads TGTGCCAGCTCACCACCAGGGTCGGCCGGGGAGCTGTTTTTT. As protein: CASSPPGSAGELFF. This chain connects TRBV18 to TRBJ2-2; D is undetermined. CDR3 length: 14 residues. The V end lost 0 bases, the J end lost 6 bases, and 8 bases lay between the germline ends. Germline loops: CDR1 KGHSH, CDR2 LQKENI.

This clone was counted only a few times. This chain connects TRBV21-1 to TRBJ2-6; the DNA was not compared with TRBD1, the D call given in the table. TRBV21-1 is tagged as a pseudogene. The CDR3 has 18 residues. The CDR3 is CASTKAQTPTAGANVLTF. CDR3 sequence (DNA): TGTGCCAGCACCAAGGCACAGACCCCTACGGCCGGGGCCAACGTCCTGACTTTC.

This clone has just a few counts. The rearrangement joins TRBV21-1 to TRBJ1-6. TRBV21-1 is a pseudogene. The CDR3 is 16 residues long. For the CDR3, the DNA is TGTGCCAGCAAAGAACGGTGCCTCTCCTATAATTCACCCCTCCACTTT. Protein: CASKERCLSYNSPLHF.

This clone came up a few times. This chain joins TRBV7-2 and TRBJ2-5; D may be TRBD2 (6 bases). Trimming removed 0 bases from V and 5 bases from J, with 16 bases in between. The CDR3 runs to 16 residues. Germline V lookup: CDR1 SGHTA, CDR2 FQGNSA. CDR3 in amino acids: CASSLASGPRGETQYF. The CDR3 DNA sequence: TGTGCCAGCAGCTTAGCGAGCGGTCCCCGGGGGGAGACCCAGTACTTC. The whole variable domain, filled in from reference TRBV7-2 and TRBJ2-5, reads GAGVSQSPSNKVTEKGKDVELRCDPISGHTALYWYRQSLGQGLEFLIYFQGNSAPDKSGLPSDRFSAERTGGSVSTLTIQRTQQEDSAVYLCASSLASGPRGETQYFGPGTRLLVL.

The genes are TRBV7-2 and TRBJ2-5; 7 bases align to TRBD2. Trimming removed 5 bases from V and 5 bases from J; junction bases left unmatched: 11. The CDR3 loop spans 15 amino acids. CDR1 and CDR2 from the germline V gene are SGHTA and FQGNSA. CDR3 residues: CASSHTSAPRETQYF. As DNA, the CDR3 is TGTGCCAGCAGCCACACTAGCGCCCCACGGGAGACCCAGTACTTC.

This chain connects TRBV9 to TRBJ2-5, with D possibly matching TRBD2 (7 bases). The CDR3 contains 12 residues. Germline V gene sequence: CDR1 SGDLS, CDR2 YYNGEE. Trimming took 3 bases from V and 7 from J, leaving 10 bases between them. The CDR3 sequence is CASSARGATQYF. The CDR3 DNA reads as TGTGCCAGCAGCGCCCGGGGGGCGACCCAGTACTTC.

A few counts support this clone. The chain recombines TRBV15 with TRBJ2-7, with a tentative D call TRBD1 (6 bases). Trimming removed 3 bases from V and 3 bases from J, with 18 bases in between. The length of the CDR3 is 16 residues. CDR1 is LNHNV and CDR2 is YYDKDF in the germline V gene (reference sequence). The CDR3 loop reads CATSRAPLRGGYEQYV. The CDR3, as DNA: TGTGCCACCAGCAGGGCCCCCCTCAGGGGTGGCTACGAGCAGTACGTC.

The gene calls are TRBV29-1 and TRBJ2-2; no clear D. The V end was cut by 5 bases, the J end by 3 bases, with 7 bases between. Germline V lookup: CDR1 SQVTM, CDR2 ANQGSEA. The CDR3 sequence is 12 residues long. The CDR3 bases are TGCAGCGTTTGGAGAGACACCGGGGAGCTGTTTTTT. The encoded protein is CSVWRDTGELFF.

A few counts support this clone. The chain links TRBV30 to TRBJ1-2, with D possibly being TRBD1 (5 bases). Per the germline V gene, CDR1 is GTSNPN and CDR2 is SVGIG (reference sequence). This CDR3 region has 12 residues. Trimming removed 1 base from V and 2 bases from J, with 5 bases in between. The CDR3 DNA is TGTGCCTGGAGTGAGGGGAACTATGGCTACACCTTC. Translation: CAWSEGNYGYTF.

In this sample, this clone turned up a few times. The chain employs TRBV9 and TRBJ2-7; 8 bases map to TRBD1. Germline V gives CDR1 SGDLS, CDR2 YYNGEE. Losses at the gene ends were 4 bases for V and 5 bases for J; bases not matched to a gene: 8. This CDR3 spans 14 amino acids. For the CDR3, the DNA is TGTGCCAGCAGCAAGACAGGGGCTTTGGACGAGCAGTACTTC. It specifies CASSKTGALDEQYF.

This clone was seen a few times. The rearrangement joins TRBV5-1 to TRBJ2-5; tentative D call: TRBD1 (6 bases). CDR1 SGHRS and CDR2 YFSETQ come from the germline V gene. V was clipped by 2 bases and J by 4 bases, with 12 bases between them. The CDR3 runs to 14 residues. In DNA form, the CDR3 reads TGCGCCAGCAGCTTAACAGGGCCCGGAGAGACCCAGTACTTC. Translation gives CASSLTGPGETQYF.

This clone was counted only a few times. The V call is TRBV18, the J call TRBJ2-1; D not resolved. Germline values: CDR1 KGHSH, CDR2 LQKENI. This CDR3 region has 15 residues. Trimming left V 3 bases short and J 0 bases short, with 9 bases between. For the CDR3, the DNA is TGTGCCAGCTCACCGATCGGAGACTCCTACAATGAGCAGTTCTTC. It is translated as CASSPIGDSYNEQFF.

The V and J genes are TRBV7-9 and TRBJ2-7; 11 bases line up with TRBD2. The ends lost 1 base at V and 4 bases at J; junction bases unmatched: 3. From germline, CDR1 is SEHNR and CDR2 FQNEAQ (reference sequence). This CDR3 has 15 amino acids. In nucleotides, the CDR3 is TGTGCCAGCAGCTTAGTTGGACTAGCGGGTTACGAGCAGTACTTC. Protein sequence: CASSLVGLAGYEQYF.

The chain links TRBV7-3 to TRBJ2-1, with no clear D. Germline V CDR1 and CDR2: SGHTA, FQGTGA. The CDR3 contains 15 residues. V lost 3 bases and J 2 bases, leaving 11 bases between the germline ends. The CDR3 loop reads CASSFGPITYNEQFF. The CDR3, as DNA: TGTGCCAGCAGCTTCGGACCAATAACCTACAATGAGCAGTTCTTC.

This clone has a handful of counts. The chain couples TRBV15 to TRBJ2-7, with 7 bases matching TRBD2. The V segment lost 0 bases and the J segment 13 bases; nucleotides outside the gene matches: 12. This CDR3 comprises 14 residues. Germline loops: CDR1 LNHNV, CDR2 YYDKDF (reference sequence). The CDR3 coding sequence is TGTGCCACCAGCAGAGATTTGGGGAGGGCAGCCGAATACGTC. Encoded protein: CATSRDLGRAAEYV.